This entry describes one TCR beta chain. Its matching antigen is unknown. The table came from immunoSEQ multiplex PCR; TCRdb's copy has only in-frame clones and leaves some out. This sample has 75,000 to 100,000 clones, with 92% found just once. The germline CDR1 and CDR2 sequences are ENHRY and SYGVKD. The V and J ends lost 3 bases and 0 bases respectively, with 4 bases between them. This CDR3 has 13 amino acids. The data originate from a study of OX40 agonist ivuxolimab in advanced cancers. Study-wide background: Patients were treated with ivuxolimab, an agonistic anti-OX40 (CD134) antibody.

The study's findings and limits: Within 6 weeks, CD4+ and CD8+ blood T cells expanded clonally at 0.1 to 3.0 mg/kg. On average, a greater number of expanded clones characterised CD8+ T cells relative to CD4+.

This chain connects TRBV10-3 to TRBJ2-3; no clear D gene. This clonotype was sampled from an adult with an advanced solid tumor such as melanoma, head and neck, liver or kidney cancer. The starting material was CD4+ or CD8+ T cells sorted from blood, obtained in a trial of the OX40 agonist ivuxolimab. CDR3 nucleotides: TGTGCCATCAGTGACAGAAGCACAGATACGCAGTATTTT. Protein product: CAISDRSTDTQYF.